A single sample is the source of the 31 T cell receptor beta chains below, sequenced in a study of blood T cell repertoires in COVID-19. Profiled with immunoSEQ multiplex PCR; TCRdb holds only in-frame clones, not every one. The profile shows under 250,000 clones, 70% to 90% of them singletons. Sequencing was done on a sample of peripheral blood. These receptors all stem from a man aged 18-30 years with active or convalescent COVID-19.

The chain carries TRBV27 and TRBJ2-4, with a weak D call TRBD2 (6 bases). In germline, CDR1 is MNHEY, CDR2 SMNVEV (reference sequence). The V and J ends lost 5 bases and 4 bases respectively, with 21 bases between them. The CDR3 covers 17 residues. CDR3 nucleotides: TGTGCCAGCAGTCCCTTGGCCATACTAGCATCAAAAAACATTCAGTACTTC. Residues: CASSPLAILASKNIQYF.

This chain joins TRBV19 and TRBJ1-1, with 9 bases lining up with TRBD1. In germline, CDR1 is LNHDA, CDR2 SQIVND (reference sequence). Germline trimming cut 3 bases from V and 0 bases from J; bases unmatched to any gene: 14. The CDR3 spans 19 residues. CDR3 nucleotide sequence: TGTGCCAGTAGTATGGTCGGTTTAGGGACAGGGACGATGAACACTGAAGCTTTCTTT. This codes for CASSMVGLGTGTMNTEAFF.

Only a few counts were recorded for this clone. The CDR3 DNA sequence: TGCGCCAGCAGCTTACTGGCAGGGGGCGGGACTGAAGCTTTCTTT. Translating it yields CASSLLAGGGTEAFF. The chain uses TRBV5-1 and TRBJ1-1; TRBD1 aligns across 8 bases. With 2 bases clipped from V and 5 bases from J, the junction kept 8 bases outside the gene matches. CDR1 is SGHRS, CDR2 YFSETQ, per germline. The CDR3 spans 15 residues.

This sequence joins TRBV30 and TRBJ2-5; 11 bases map to TRBD1. The length of the CDR3 is 15 residues. After removal of 4 bases from V and 6 bases from J, the junction contained 10 bases not matched to a gene. Germline CDR1 and CDR2: GTSNPN and SVGIG (reference sequence). In nucleotides, the CDR3 is TGTGCCTGGACCCTAGGGACAGGGGGGGGGAAGACCCAGTACTTC. Its translation: CAWTLGTGGGKTQYF.

The DNA for the CDR3 is TGTGCCAGTAGCACCCCCGGGACAGTGAATTCACCCCTCCACTTT. Protein sequence: CASSTPGTVNSPLHF. This chain joins TRBV10-3 and TRBJ1-6; 7 bases fit TRBD1. The CDR3 runs 15 residues. Unmatched junction bases numbered 13, after V lost 10 bases and J lost 7 bases. Germline V gene lookup returns CDR1 ENHRY and CDR2 SYGVKD.

As DNA, the CDR3 is TGTGCCAGCAGCCCCAGAGGAGTGGGTCCTGGCTACACCTTC. Protein: CASSPRGVGPGYTF. The gene calls are TRBV13 and TRBJ1-2; unclear D gene. Trimming cost V 5 bases and J 7 bases, with 17 bases left between them. The CDR3 totals 14 residues. The germline V gene encodes CDR1 PRHDT and CDR2 FYEKMQ (reference sequence).

A single count supports this clone. The chain joins TRBV5-1 to TRBJ1-2; 9 nucleotides align to TRBD1. Trimming at V came to 0 bases and at J to 11 bases, leaving 5 bases not matched to a gene. CDR3 length: 13 amino acids. Germline V lookup: CDR1 SGHRS, CDR2 YFSETQ. The CDR3 loop reads CASSLDGQGRYTF. In DNA, the CDR3 is TGCGCCAGCAGCTTGGATGGACAGGGGCGGTACACCTTC.

The chain couples TRBV13 to TRBJ2-7, with D maybe TRBD2 (5 bases). The V end lost 11 bases, the J end lost 5 bases, and 19 bases lay between the germline ends. Germline V gives CDR1 PRHDT, CDR2 FYEKMQ (reference sequence). The CDR3 runs to 13 residues. CDR3 nucleotides: TGTGCCTCCCGGGCCGGGTGGAGGAACGAGCAGTACTTC. It specifies CASRAGWRNEQYF. Full variable domain (rest looked up from reference TRBV13 and TRBJ2-7): AAGVIQSPRHLIKEKRETATLKCYPIPRHDTVYWYQQGPGQDPQFLISFYEKMQSDKGSIPDRFSAQQFSDYHSELNMSSLELGDSALYFCASRAGWRNEQYFGPGTRLTVT.

The chain employs TRBV4-3 and TRBJ2-3, with 10 bases identical to TRBD1. CDR1 LGHNA and CDR2 YSLEER come from the germline V gene. This CDR3 is built from 16 residues. V lost 1 base and J lost 1; bases outside the gene matches: 2. The CDR3 sequence is CASSQGQGAGTDTQYF. The CDR3 DNA follows: TGCGCCAGCAGCCAAGGACAGGGGGCAGGCACAGATACGCAGTATTTT.

The chain joins TRBV25-1 to TRBJ1-1; D is possibly TRBD1 (5 bases). The CDR3 runs 13 residues. CDR1 is MGHDK, CDR2 SYGVNS, per germline. V lost 3 bases, J lost 7 bases, and 12 bases lay in between. Here the CDR3 reads CASSEGGRIEAFF. In DNA, the CDR3 is TGTGCCAGCAGTGAGGGGGGAAGAATTGAAGCTTTCTTT.

V is TRBV2 and J is TRBJ1-2; 7 bases fit TRBD1. V trimming: 4 bases; J trimming: 6 bases; junction bases outside the gene matches: 5. This CDR3 spans 13 amino acids. The germline CDR1 and CDR2 sequences are SNHLY and FYNNEI. The CDR3 region has the DNA TGTGCCAGCAGTGTACAGGGGACGGATGGCTACACCTTC. The encoded protein is CASSVQGTDGYTF.

The chain uses TRBV6-5 and TRBJ1-5; TRBD1 matches at 11 bases. Per the germline V gene, CDR1 is MNHEY and CDR2 is SVGAGI. V dropped 5 bases and J dropped 6; count of bases not matched to a gene: 6. The CDR3 loop spans 15 amino acids. This CDR3 reads CASSPDRGQIQPQHF. Here the CDR3 DNA reads TGTGCCAGCAGTCCGGACAGGGGGCAGATTCAGCCCCAGCATTTT.

The J gene is TRBJ1-1, the V gene TRBV4-2, with 7 bases fitting TRBD1. The germline gives CDR1 LGHNA, CDR2 YNFKEQ. V lost 2 bases, J lost 0 bases, and 6 bases stayed unmatched. The CDR3 is 16 amino acids. The CDR3 DNA follows: TGTGCCAGCAGCCAAAGCAGGCAGGGGGTGAACACTGAAGCTTTCTTT. Its translation is CASSQSRQGVNTEAFF.

V and J are TRBV7-9 and TRBJ1-5; D is uncertain. V lost 4 bases to trimming and J lost 2 bases, with 15 bases between them. CDR3 length: 16 residues. Germline loops: CDR1 SEHNR, CDR2 FQNEAQ (reference sequence). CDR3 nucleotides: TGTGCCAGCAGCTCGTACATGGCTCTAGGCAATCAGCCCCAGCATTTT. Its protein product is CASSSYMALGNQPQHF.

This chain joins TRBV19 and TRBJ2-2; 7 bases are shared with TRBD1. CDR3 length: 15 residues. The germline gives CDR1 LNHDA, CDR2 SQIVND (reference sequence). J gave up 0 bases and V 10 bases, and 8 bases lay outside the gene matches. The CDR3 nucleotides are TGTGCCAAGTTACAGGGGTCCTCGAACACCGGGGAGCTGTTTTTT. As protein: CAKLQGSSNTGELFF.

CDR3 sequence: CASSGYTGLGGYTF. The CDR3 DNA reads as TGCGCCAGCAGCGGTTATACAGGGTTAGGTGGCTACACCTTC. The V and J genes are TRBV5-1 and TRBJ1-2, with TRBD1 as a possible D gene (6 bases). There are 14 residues in the CDR3. Germline values: CDR1 SGHRS, CDR2 YFSETQ. The V end lost 4 bases, the J end lost 7 bases, and 17 bases lay between the germline ends. The whole variable domain, filled in from reference TRBV5-1 and TRBJ1-2, reads KAGVTQTPRYLIKTRGQQVTLSCSPISGHRSVSWYQQTPGQGLQFLFEYFSETQRNKGNFPGRFSGRQFSNSRSEMNVSTLELGDSALYLCASSGYTGLGGYTFGSGTRLTVV.

Only one count was recorded for this clone. The chain links TRBV4-3 to TRBJ2-7; weak D call: TRBD2 (6 bases). Germline V gene data show CDR1 as LGHNA and CDR2 as YSLEER. CDR3 size: 16 residues. Trimming took 0 bases from V and 3 from J, leaving 15 bases between them. The CDR3 sequence is CASSQDEASGYYEQYF. The CDR3 nucleotides read TGCGCCAGCAGCCAAGATGAAGCGAGCGGGTACTACGAGCAGTACTTC.

This chain joins TRBV11-1 and TRBJ2-7; 8 bases match TRBD2. This CDR3 region has 15 residues. Germline CDR1 is SGHAT and CDR2 is FQDESV (reference sequence). V gave up 1 base and J gave up 6 bases; unmatched junction bases: 8. CDR3 in DNA: TGTGCCAGCAGCTTAGGACGGGAGGGCCCTCGCGAGCAGTACTTC. Translating gives CASSLGREGPREQYF.

The chain is built from TRBV7-3 and TRBJ2-4; 11 nucleotides line up with TRBD2. Germline assignment: CDR1 SGHTA and CDR2 FQGTGA. The ends lost 5 bases at V and 9 bases at J; junction bases unmatched: 18. The length of the CDR3 is 18 residues. This CDR3 reads CASSARPGLADEGGIQYF. The CDR3 nucleotides are TGTGCCAGCAGCGCCAGGCCGGGACTAGCGGACGAGGGGGGCATTCAGTACTTC.

This chain links TRBV30 with TRBJ2-3, with 12 bases lining up with TRBD2. The CDR3 is made up of 18 amino acids. V shed 1 base and J 0 bases; nucleotides not matched to a gene: 8. Germline V gives CDR1 GTSNPN, CDR2 SVGIG (reference sequence). This chain's CDR3 is CAWSGRLAGATSTDTQYF. CDR3 nucleotide sequence: TGTGCCTGGAGTGGAAGACTAGCGGGGGCCACTAGCACAGATACGCAGTATTTT.

The chain is built from TRBV6-1 and TRBJ2-1; TRBD2 matches at 7 bases. CDR1 and CDR2 from the germline V gene are MNHNS and SASEGT. The J segment lost 4 bases and the V segment lost 1 base, leaving 4 bases of the junction unmatched. The CDR3 totals 15 residues. DNA for the CDR3: TGTGCCAGCAGTGAAGTTGGGACTACTTACAATGAGCAGTTCTTC. This translates into CASSEVGTTYNEQFF.

This chain uses TRBV27 with TRBJ1-6, with D perhaps matching TRBD1 (6 bases). Trimming shortened V by 4 bases and J by 3 bases, and 13 bases separated the two germline ends. Germline V lookup: CDR1 MNHEY, CDR2 SMNVEV (reference sequence). This CDR3 region has 16 residues. CDR3 DNA: TGTGCCAGCAGTTACATCAGGGGCAACTATAATTCACCCCTCCACTTT. Translating gives CASSYIRGNYNSPLHF.

This clone was observed once. The chain is built from TRBV6-5 and TRBJ2-7, with 9 bases identical to TRBD2. After removal of 6 bases from V and 2 bases from J, the junction contained 2 bases not matched to a gene. The CDR3 spans 13 residues. CDR1 is MNHEY, CDR2 SVGAGI, per germline. CDR3 residues: CASSRLAAYEQYF. The CDR3 DNA is TGTGCCAGCAGCCGACTAGCGGCCTACGAGCAGTACTTC.

The chain recombines TRBV6-2 or TRBV6-3 with TRBJ2-3; D unclear. CDR1 and CDR2 (germline): MNHEY, SVGEGT. This CDR3 comprises 14 residues. Trimming took off 8 bases at V and 2 bases at J, with 14 bases between the two ends. The CDR3: CASGLTLNTDTQYF. The CDR3 DNA reads as TGTGCCAGCGGCCTAACTCTAAACACAGATACGCAGTATTTT.

This chain connects TRBV4-2 to TRBJ2-2, with D possibly TRBD2 on 6 matching bases. The germline gives CDR1 LGHNA, CDR2 YNFKEQ. V gave up 0 bases and J gave up 4 bases, with 18 bases separating them. CDR3 length: 18 amino acids. As DNA, the CDR3 is TGTGCCAGCAGCCAAGAGAGGGGAGGACTCATCGCCACCGGGGAGCTGTTTTTT. This encodes CASSQERGGLIATGELFF.

V gene TRBV2 combines with J gene TRBJ1-2; possible D gene TRBD1, 5 bases. Germline V gene sequence: CDR1 SNHLY, CDR2 FYNNEI. Trimming removed 5 bases from V and 0 bases from J, with 13 bases in between. This CDR3 is built from 15 residues. For the CDR3, the DNA is TGTGCCAGCAGTCCCGGACACGCCGCTAACTATGGCTACACCTTC. Protein product: CASSPGHAANYGYTF.

This clone was seen only a few times. The genes are TRBV28 and TRBJ2-7; perhaps TRBD2 as D (5 bases). CDR3 length equals 12 residues. CDR1 MDHEN and CDR2 SYDVKM come from the germline V gene. Trimming removed 5 bases at V and 0 bases at J, with 5 bases between. The CDR3 spells CASSGSSYEQYF. The DNA of the CDR3 is TGTGCCAGCAGTGGGAGCTCCTACGAGCAGTACTTC. Drawing the rest from reference TRBV28 and TRBJ2-7, the complete variable domain is DVKVTQSSRYLVKRTGEKVFLECVQDMDHENMFWYRQDPGLGLRLIYFSYDVKMKEKGDIPEGYSVSREKKERFSLILESASTNQTSMYLCASSGSSYEQYFGPGTRLTVT.

The gene calls are TRBV6-5 and TRBJ1-1; D perhaps matches TRBD1 (5 bases). This CDR3 comprises 14 residues. With 0 bases removed from V and 0 bases from J, the gap between germline ends came to 5 bases. The V gene's germline CDR1 is MNHEY and CDR2 SVGAGI. The CDR3 coding sequence is TGTGCCAGCAGTTACTCAGGGGTGAACACTGAAGCTTTCTTT. Translation gives CASSYSGVNTEAFF.

This clone came up once. V is TRBV29-1 and J is TRBJ1-1; 8 bases are a match to TRBD1. J was trimmed by 1 base and V by 5 bases; bases with no gene match: 3. This CDR3 spans 13 amino acids. Germline CDR1 and CDR2: SQVTM and ANQGSEA. The CDR3 region is CSVTGTGNTEAFF. The CDR3 DNA sequence: TGCAGCGTTACCGGGACAGGGAACACTGAAGCTTTCTTT.

This chain joins TRBV29-1 and TRBJ1-2, with TRBD1 identical over 7 bases. With 5 bases clipped from V and 4 bases from J, the junction kept 7 bases outside the gene matches. The CDR3 is 13 residues long. Germline-derived CDR1 and CDR2 are SQVTM and ANQGSEA. The CDR3 sequence is CSVSGTARYGYTF. CDR3 bases: TGCAGCGTTTCCGGGACAGCCCGCTATGGCTACACCTTC.

The chain combines TRBV7-8 with TRBJ1-5; TRBD1 might be the D (5 bases). The length of the CDR3 is 14 residues. Trimming stripped 3 bases from V and 0 bases from J, with 6 bases between. Germline loops: CDR1 SGHVS, CDR2 FQNEAQ. The CDR3 loop is CASSFQGSNQPQHF. The CDR3 nucleotides are TGTGCCAGCAGCTTCCAGGGTAGCAATCAGCCCCAGCATTTT.